The rows below give T cell receptor beta chains drawn from one sample of a study of blood T cell repertoires in COVID-19. Assay used: immunoSEQ multiplex PCR; TCRdb lists only in-frame clones, some missing. The sample lists 75,000 to 95,000 clones, about 78% occurring once. Sequencing was done on a sample of peripheral blood. The receptors stem from a man in his fifties or sixties with COVID-19, enrolled during active disease. Each CDR3 is given with its conserved first and last residue. D genes are given only for firm matches. Size is omitted from some rows. Given values are once, few, many or a class for expanded clones.

clone_size d_call j_call v_call cdr3_aa cdr3_nt
NA TRBD2 TRBJ2-1 TRBV7-9 CASSSKPGLAGDEQFF TGTGCCAGCAGCTCAAAGCCGGGACTAGCGGGCGATGAGCAGTTCTTC
NA TRBD1 TRBJ2-7 TRBV6-1 CASSDQRDRVYEQYF TGTGCCAGCAGTGACCAACGGGACAGGGTGTACGAGCAGTACTTC
NA TRBD2 TRBJ2-5 TRBV27 CASSFFYPGTSGGAGETQYF TGTGCCAGCAGTTTTTTTTACCCGGGGACTAGCGGGGGGGCCGGAGAGACCCAGTACTTC
NA NA TRBJ1-1 TRBV3-1/TRBV3-2 CASTPIGDTEAFF TGTGCCAGCACCCCCATAGGGGACACTGAAGCTTTCTTT
NA TRBD1 TRBJ1-5 TRBV19 CASSIGGRGGQPQHF TGTGCCAGTAGTATAGGCGGACGAGGGGGCCAGCCCCAGCATTTT
once TRBD1 TRBJ2-3 TRBV12-5 CASQGATDTQYF TGTGCTAGCCAGGGGGCGACCGATACGCAGTATTTT
NA NA TRBJ1-3 TRBV2 CASSGLLSGNTIYF TGTGCCAGCAGTGGACTGCTCTCTGGAAACACCATATATTTT
few NA TRBJ1-2 TRBV14 CASSQKRTADGYTF TGTGCCAGCAGCCAAAAAAGGACAGCCGATGGCTACACCTTC
once TRBD1 TRBJ2-7 TRBV5-1 CASSLDLGTGQLTYEQYF TGCGCCAGCAGCTTGGATTTGGGGACAGGGCAACTAACCTACGAGCAGTACTTC
medium-sized NA TRBJ2-1 TRBV12-3/TRBV12-4 CASSLQLYNEQFF TGTGCCAGCAGTTTACAGTTATACAATGAGCAGTTCTTC
NA NA TRBJ1-2 TRBV10-3 CAISESADNYGYTF TGTGCCATCAGTGAGTCTGCGGATAACTATGGCTACACCTTC
NA TRBD2 TRBJ2-7 TRBV4-1 CASSQETGGLYEQYF TGCGCCAGCAGCCAAGAGACGGGGGGTTTATACGAGCAGTACTTC
NA NA TRBJ1-3 TRBV9 CASSVHSGNTIYF TGTGCCAGCAGCGTACACTCTGGAAACACCATATATTTT
NA TRBD1 TRBJ1-2 TRBV6-1 CASSEEYRWTGNYGYTF TGTGCCAGCAGTGAAGAATACCGATGGACAGGGAACTATGGCTACACCTTC
few NA TRBJ2-2 TRBV11-3 CASSPGEPRHNTGELFF TGTGCCAGCAGCCCCGGGGAGCCAAGACACAACACCGGGGAGCTGTTTTTT
NA TRBD1 TRBJ1-6 TRBV30 CAWAAGGTNSPLHF TGTGCCTGGGCCGCAGGGGGCACTAATTCACCCCTCCACTTT
few NA TRBJ1-1 TRBV5-1 CASSIVWNTEAFF TGCGCCAGCAGTATTGTTTGGAACACTGAAGCTTTCTTT